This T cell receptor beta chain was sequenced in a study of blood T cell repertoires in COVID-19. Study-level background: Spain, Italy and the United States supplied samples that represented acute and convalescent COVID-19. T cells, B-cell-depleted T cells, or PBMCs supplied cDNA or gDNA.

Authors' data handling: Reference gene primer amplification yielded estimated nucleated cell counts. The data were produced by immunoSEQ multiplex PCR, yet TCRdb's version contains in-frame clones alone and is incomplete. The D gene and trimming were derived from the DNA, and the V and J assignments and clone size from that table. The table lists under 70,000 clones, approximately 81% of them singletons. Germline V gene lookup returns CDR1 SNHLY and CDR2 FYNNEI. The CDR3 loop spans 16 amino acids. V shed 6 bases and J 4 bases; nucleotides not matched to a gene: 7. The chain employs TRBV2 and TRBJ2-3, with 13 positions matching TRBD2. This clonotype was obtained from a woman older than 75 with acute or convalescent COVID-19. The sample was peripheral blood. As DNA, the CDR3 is TGTGCCAGCAGCCGGACTAGCGGGGGTCCTTCAGATACGCAGTATTTT. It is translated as CASSRTSGGPSDTQYF.